The 25 T cell receptor beta chains given below trace back to one sample, sequenced in a study of T cell repertoires in cytomegalovirus infection. These receptors lack a known antigen. TCRdb itself ran the reads through MiXCR, one entry per CDR3 protein. The repertoire holds 360,000 or so distinct CDR3 sequences, with about 35% as singletons. Sample: cultured PBMCs, taken from culture after CMV antigen stimulation. These receptors all come from a human donor in good health (CMV status not recorded). Some clones in this sample may be carry-over from other donors' samples.

This clonotype turned up a few times. This sequence joins TRBV12-3 or TRBV12-4 and TRBJ2-7, with D unclear. With 3 bases removed from V and 1 base from J, the gap between germline ends came to 7 bases. The CDR3 contains 13 residues. The CDR3 here is CASSLHESYEQYF. The CDR3 DNA reads TGTGCCAGCAGTTTGCACGAGTCCTACGAGCAGTACTTC.

The rearrangement uses TRBV12-3 or TRBV12-4 and TRBJ1-3, with TRBD1 as a possible D gene (5 bases). The ends were cut back, 2 bases at V and 0 bases at J, with 14 bases in the middle. The CDR3 consists of 17 residues. The CDR3 nucleotides read TGTGCCAGCAGTTTATCGGACACAAGGCTCTCTGGAAACACCATATATTTT. It codes for CASSLSDTRLSGNTIYF.

About this clonotype itself: Given a much more abundant clone one base away, this may be a read error. The rearrangement joins TRBV7-2 to TRBJ2-1; no definite D call. Looked up from germline, CDR1 is SGHTA and CDR2 is FQGNSA. Trimming shortened V by 1 base and J by 5 bases, and 12 bases separated the two germline ends. CDR3 size: 15 residues. Written as DNA, the CDR3 is TGTGCCAGCAGCTTAGATAGCTGGAGACACAATGAGCAGTTCTTC. Translation gives CASSLDSWRHNEQFF.

The CDR3 DNA sequence: TGTGCCAGTGCTCCATATCAGAACACCGGGGAGCTGTTTTTT. Amino acids: CASAPYQNTGELFF. This sequence joins TRBV19 and TRBJ2-2; no clear D gene. Germline V gives CDR1 LNHDA, CDR2 SQIVND (reference sequence). Trimming removed 8 bases from V and 1 base from J, with 11 bases in between. This CDR3 region has 14 residues. Full variable domain (missing parts from reference TRBV19 and TRBJ2-2): DGGITQSPKYLFRKEGQNVTLSCEQNLNHDAMYWYRQDPGQGLRLIYYSQIVNDFQKGDIAEGYSVSREKKESFPLTVTSAQKNPTAFYLCASAPYQNTGELFFGEGSRLTVL.

The J gene is TRBJ2-7, the V gene TRBV6-1, with 9 bases matching TRBD2. Germline CDR1 and CDR2: MNHNS and SASEGT. The CDR3 sequence is 13 residues long. Trimming removed 6 bases from V and 6 bases from J; junction bases left unmatched: 6. CDR3 nucleotides: TGTGCCAGCAGGGGCGGGGGGGCACGCGAGCAGTACTTC. This sequence encodes CASRGGGAREQYF.

The chain uses TRBV24-1 and TRBJ2-1; D gene unclear. CDR1 is KGHDR and CDR2 is SFDVKD in the germline V gene. V was pared by 5 bases and J by 6 bases, with 10 bases between. The CDR3 length is 13 residues. CDR3 sequence: CATSARHPNEQFF. The CDR3 bases are TGTGCCACCAGTGCTCGACACCCCAATGAGCAGTTCTTC.

V and J are TRBV25-1 and TRBJ1-2; D is undetermined. CDR1 and CDR2 from the germline V gene are MGHDK and SYGVNS. With 6 bases removed from V and 1 base from J, the gap between germline ends came to 6 bases. The CDR3 contains 12 residues. The CDR3 nucleotides read TGTGCCAGCAGATGGGGTAACTATGGCTACACCTTC. Residues: CASRWGNYGYTF.

The J gene is TRBJ2-7, the V gene TRBV11-3; D is unresolved. CDR1 and CDR2 from the germline V gene are SGHNT and YENEEA. CDR3 length: 13 residues. V was clipped by 2 bases and J by 3 bases, with 8 bases between them. The CDR3 DNA sequence: TGTGCCAGCAGCTTAAATACTCACTACGAGCAGTACGTC. Translated, it gives CASSLNTHYEQYV.

This chain connects TRBV19 to TRBJ1-2, with D maybe TRBD1 (6 bases). Trimming pared 10 bases from V and 4 bases from J, leaving 22 bases between. The CDR3 spans 15 residues. Per germline, CDR1 LNHDA and CDR2 SQIVND (reference sequence). CDR3 in amino acids: CATTDLRGGFYGYTF. CDR3 DNA: TGTGCCACCACGGATCTTCGGGGGGGCTTCTATGGCTACACCTTC.

The CDR3 here is CASSLTADRLYNEQFF. The CDR3 region has the DNA TGTGCCAGTAGCCTAACAGCGGACAGGCTCTACAATGAGCAGTTCTTC. This chain uses TRBV19 with TRBJ2-1; 7 nucleotides line up with TRBD1. Germline V CDR1 and CDR2: LNHDA, SQIVND (reference sequence). Trimming removed 6 bases from V and 3 bases from J; junction bases left unmatched: 11. This CDR3 has 16 amino acids.

This clonotype showed up just a few times. The chain couples TRBV7-2 to TRBJ2-2, with D unclear. The CDR3 loop spans 16 amino acids. V shed 0 bases and J shed 0 bases, with 8 bases lying between them. CDR1 is SGHTA and CDR2 is FQGNSA in the germline V gene. The CDR3 nucleotides are TGTGCCAGCAGCTTAGCGACATTTGCGAACACCGGGGAGCTGTTTTTT. This gives the protein CASSLATFANTGELFF. The full variable domain, in which reference TRBV7-2 and TRBJ2-2 provide the parts outside the CDR3, is GAGVSQSPSNKVTEKGKDVELRCDPISGHTALYWYRQSLGQGLEFLIYFQGNSAPDKSGLPSDRFSAERTGGSVSTLTIQRTQQEDSAVYLCASSLATFANTGELFFGEGSRLTVL.

The rearrangement uses TRBV5-1 and TRBJ2-1; TRBD1 matches at 8 bases. The V and J ends lost 5 bases and 5 bases, in that order; junction bases with no gene match: 6. The CDR3 consists of 14 residues. CDR1 is SGHRS and CDR2 is YFSETQ in the germline V gene. The CDR3, as DNA: TGCGCCAGCAGTTCCGGGACAGGTAACAATGAGCAGTTCTTC. This codes for CASSSGTGNNEQFF.

This clonotype was picked up many times. This rearrangement joins TRBV4-3 to TRBJ1-3, with a weak D call TRBD1 (5 bases). The CDR3 covers 18 residues. In germline, CDR1 is LGHNA, CDR2 YSLEER. V was shortened by 0 bases and J by 0 bases, with 15 bases between the two germline ends. This CDR3 is CASSQEPPGTVSGNTIYF. The CDR3 DNA sequence: TGCGCCAGCAGCCAAGAACCTCCAGGGACCGTCTCTGGAAACACCATATATTTT.

This clonotype was seen once. This chain uses TRBV29-1 with TRBJ1-2, with TRBD1 identical over 10 bases. The J segment lost 13 bases and the V segment lost 1 base, leaving 9 bases of the junction unmatched. Germline V lookup: CDR1 SQVTM, CDR2 ANQGSEA. The CDR3 totals 13 residues. As DNA, the CDR3 is TGCAGCGTTGAAGTCGGGAGACAGGGGGCCCCCACCTTC. Protein: CSVEVGRQGAPTF. Full variable domain (rest looked up from reference TRBV29-1 and TRBJ1-2): SAVISQKPSRDICQRGTSLTIQCQVDSQVTMMFWYRQQPGQSLTLIATANQGSEATYESGFVIDKFPISRPNLTFSTLTVSNMSPEDSSIYLCSVEVGRQGAPTFGSGTRLTVV.

This chain connects TRBV19 to TRBJ2-1, with D uncertain. The germline gives CDR1 LNHDA, CDR2 SQIVND (reference sequence). This CDR3 is 13 amino acids long. Trimming pared 1 base from V and 11 bases from J, leaving 12 bases between. As DNA, the CDR3 is TGTGCCAGTAGTATAGCAAACATTAAAAAGCAGTTCTTC. The encoded protein is CASSIANIKKQFF.

This chain uses TRBV7-6 with TRBJ2-2; D remains ambiguous. With 4 bases removed from V and 0 bases from J, the gap between germline ends came to 9 bases. This CDR3 has 15 amino acids. CDR1 and CDR2 from the germline V gene are SGHVS and FNYEAQ. The CDR3 is CASSSRLANTGELFF. The DNA for the CDR3 is TGTGCCAGCAGCTCAAGGCTGGCGAACACCGGGGAGCTGTTTTTT.

A word on this clonotype: At one of its ends the junction is not consistent with the germline gene, which may arise from a read error. J is TRBJ2-1 and V is TRBV7-6, with D possibly matching TRBD2 (5 bases). Germline V gene lookup returns CDR1 SGHVS and CDR2 FNYEAQ. The CDR3 consists of 16 residues. The DNA of the CDR3 is TGTGCCAGCAGCCCTCCAGAGCGGATATCCTACAATGAGCAGATCTTC. It encodes CASSPPERISYNEQIF.

A few counts support this clonotype. This chain uses TRBV14 with TRBJ1-2, with D perhaps matching TRBD1 (5 bases). Germline V gene lookup returns CDR1 SGHDN and CDR2 FVKESK. This CDR3 is built from 14 residues. V lost 1 base and J 3 bases, leaving 9 bases between the germline ends. CDR3 nucleotide sequence: TGTGCCAGCAGCCAAGGGGGCTTGGACTATGGCTACACCTTC. Encoded protein: CASSQGGLDYGYTF.

This clonotype was found a few times. The V and J genes are TRBV7-2 and TRBJ2-7; 7 nucleotides match TRBD1. Germline V gene sequence: CDR1 SGHTA, CDR2 FQGNSA. The CDR3 contains 14 residues. V lost 2 bases and J lost 2; bases outside the gene matches: 3. CDR3 coding DNA: TGTGCCAGCAGCTTAAGGGACAGCCCCTACGAGCAGTACGTC. Translating it yields CASSLRDSPYEQYV.

Only a few counts were recorded for this clonotype. The chain joins TRBV6-5 to TRBJ2-5, with D tentatively TRBD1 (6 bases). This CDR3 is 14 amino acids long. The germline CDR1 and CDR2 sequences are MNHEY and SVGAGI. Between the trimmed V and J ends, which lost 6 bases and 5 bases, there was a span of 16 bases. CDR3 DNA: TGTGCCAGCAGATGGACGGGACAACGGGAGACCCAGTACTTC. The encoded protein is CASRWTGQRETQYF.

The table lists this clonotype with a few counts. The chain recombines TRBV4-3 with TRBJ1-2, with D uncertain. This CDR3 contains 13 residues. V gave up 0 bases and J gave up 6 bases, with 8 bases separating them. In germline, CDR1 is LGHNA, CDR2 YSLEER. Here the CDR3 reads CASSQDRSDGYTF. The DNA for the CDR3 is TGCGCCAGCAGCCAAGACAGGTCAGATGGCTACACCTTC.

The chain employs TRBV2 and TRBJ1-3; 9 positions agree with TRBD1. CDR1 SNHLY and CDR2 FYNNEI come from the germline V gene. V trimming: 6 bases; J trimming: 2 bases; junction bases outside the gene matches: 5. The CDR3 covers 15 residues. The CDR3 DNA sequence: TGTGCCAGCAGGGGGACAGGGTACGCTGGAAACACCATATATTTT. Translated, it gives CASRGTGYAGNTIYF.

The chain is built from TRBV10-3 and TRBJ2-2, with 9 bases lining up with TRBD2. The germline CDR1 and CDR2 sequences are ENHRY and SYGVKD. The CDR3 is 14 amino acids. The V and J ends lost 6 bases and 1 base, in that order; junction bases with no gene match: 0. As DNA, the CDR3 is TGTGCCATCAGGACTAGCGGGAACACCGGGGAGCTGTTTTTT. Amino acid sequence: CAIRTSGNTGELFF.

In its sample, this clonotype was seen once. The rearrangement links TRBV5-4 to TRBJ1-6, with D maybe TRBD1 (6 bases). Germline loops: CDR1 SGHNT, CDR2 YYREEE (reference sequence). Trimming pared 0 bases from V and 8 bases from J, leaving 12 bases between. The CDR3 runs to 15 residues. The CDR3 DNA reads TGTGCCAGCAGCTTGGATACAGGGAGGGATTCACCCCTCCACTTT. Translating it yields CASSLDTGRDSPLHF. Looking up the rest from reference TRBV5-4 and TRBJ1-6 gives the full variable domain: ETGVTQSPTHLIKTRGQQVTLRCSSQSGHNTVSWYQQALGQGPQFIFQYYREEENGRGNFPPRFSGLQFPNYSSELNVNALELDDSALYLCASSLDTGRDSPLHFGNGTRLTVT.

The V and J genes are TRBV7-9 and TRBJ2-5, with D perhaps TRBD1 (5 bases). Germline CDR1 SEHNR, CDR2 FQNEAQ (reference sequence). CDR3 size: 11 residues. The V end was cut by 5 bases, the J end by 7 bases, with 8 bases between. CDR3 nucleotide sequence: TGTGCCAGCAGCAACCAGGGGACCCAGTACTTC. This gives the protein CASSNQGTQYF.